Listed below are T cell receptor beta chains from one sample, sequenced in a study of read filtering for tumor transcriptome and immune sequencing. TCRdb fed the reads into MiXCR, producing one record per CDR3 protein. Here the sample spans about 47,000 distinct CDR3 sequences, more than 10% being singletons. Sequences were obtained from a population of CD138-negative cells sorted from bone marrow. The receptors were sampled from a donor aged 40 or over with multiple myeloma. The CDR3 runs from the conserved cysteine through the conserved F or W.

TRBV30 | CAWKTPGPGRTEAFF
TRBV5-1 | CASSLGQGMDNEQFF
TRBV2 | CASSVQGVADTQYF
TRBV20-1 | CSAPTYGTDTQYF
TRBV29-1 | CSVERLAENTGELFF
TRBV5-1 | CASSVVAGDSYNEQFF
TRBV5-1 | CASSPGDTTETQYF
TRBV2 | CASRTGLQPQHF
TRBV20-1 | CSAQLSGRGGTQYF
TRBV5-6 | CASSFRNRPSWGQYF
TRBV13 | CASSSRRDLAF
TRBV6-2/TRBV6-3 | CASSYSSTNNEQFF
TRBV5-1 | CASRPEGGAREAFF